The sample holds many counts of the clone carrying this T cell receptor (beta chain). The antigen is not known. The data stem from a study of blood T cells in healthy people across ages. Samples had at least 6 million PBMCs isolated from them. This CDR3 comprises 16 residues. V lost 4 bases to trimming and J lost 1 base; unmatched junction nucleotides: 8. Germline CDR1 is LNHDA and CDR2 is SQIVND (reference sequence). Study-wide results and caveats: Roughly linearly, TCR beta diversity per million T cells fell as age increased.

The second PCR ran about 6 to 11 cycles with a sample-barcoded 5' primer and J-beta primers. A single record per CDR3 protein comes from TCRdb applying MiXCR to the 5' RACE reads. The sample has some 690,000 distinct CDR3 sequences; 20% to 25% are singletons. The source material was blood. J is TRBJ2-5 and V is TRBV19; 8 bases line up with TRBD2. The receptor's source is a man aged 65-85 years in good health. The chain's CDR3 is CASSKGAGATQETQYF. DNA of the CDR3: TGTGCCAGTAGTAAGGGAGCGGGAGCTACCCAAGAGACCCAGTACTTC.